Below, 22 T cell receptor beta chains from the same sample are listed, as sequenced in a study of siplizumab effects on memory and regulatory T cells. Sequenced by immunoSEQ multiplex PCR; TCRdb stores in-frame clones only, minus some. The sample consists of 26,000 or so clones, 70% to 85% of them appearing once. The sequenced sample consisted of memory CD4+ T cells sorted from blood. These receptors were collected from a human donor in good health.

This chain connects TRBV7-9 to TRBJ2-2, with a possible D match to TRBD1 (5 bases). This CDR3 is 13 amino acids long. Germline-derived CDR1 and CDR2 are SEHNR and FQNEAQ (reference sequence). Trimming took off 5 bases at V and 6 bases at J, with 10 bases between the two ends. The CDR3 spells CASSPARAGELFF. The CDR3 nucleotides are TGTGCCAGCAGCCCCGCCAGGGCCGGGGAGCTGTTTTTT.

The chain links TRBV2 to TRBJ2-1; 7 bases agree with TRBD2. Per the germline V gene, CDR1 is SNHLY and CDR2 is FYNNEI. The V and J ends lost 7 bases and 9 bases, in that order; junction bases with no gene match: 9. The length of the CDR3 is 13 residues. The CDR3 region is CASNPGGIGEQFF. CDR3 DNA sequence: TGTGCCAGCAACCCCGGGGGGATAGGTGAGCAGTTCTTC.

J is TRBJ2-1 and V is TRBV19; TRBD1 agrees at 9 bases. From germline, CDR1 is LNHDA and CDR2 SQIVND (reference sequence). The CDR3 covers 15 residues. V lost 4 bases to trimming and J lost 7 bases; unmatched junction nucleotides: 8. CDR3 in DNA: TGTGCCAGTAGTACCAGGGACAGGGATCCGAATGAGCAGTTCTTC. Its translation is CASSTRDRDPNEQFF.

The chain has TRBV20-1 and TRBJ1-1, with 7 positions matching TRBD1. V lost 6 bases, J lost 7 bases, and 5 bases stayed unmatched. The CDR3 has 11 amino acids. CDR1 DFQATT and CDR2 SNEGSKA come from the germline V gene (reference sequence). This chain's CDR3 is CSASRDSEAFF. CDR3 nucleotide sequence: TGCAGTGCCAGCCGGGACAGTGAAGCTTTCTTT.

The chain couples TRBV18 to TRBJ2-5; D gene unclear. Trimming took off 0 bases at V and 3 bases at J, with 8 bases between the two ends. This CDR3 has 14 amino acids. Germline CDR1 is KGHSH and CDR2 is LQKENI. The CDR3 protein is CASSPPWAEETQYF. The CDR3 DNA sequence: TGTGCCAGCTCACCACCTTGGGCCGAAGAGACCCAGTACTTC.

This sequence joins TRBV27 and TRBJ2-7, with 10 bases aligning to TRBD2. Looked up from germline, CDR1 is MNHEY and CDR2 is SMNVEV (reference sequence). With 2 bases clipped from V and 8 bases from J, the junction kept 12 bases outside the gene matches. The CDR3 consists of 16 residues. The CDR3 DNA reads as TGTGCCAGCAGTTTAGGGGGGTCTAGCGGGAGAATCAAGCAGTACTTC. This encodes CASSLGGSSGRIKQYF.

A few counts support this clone. The DNA for the CDR3 is TGTGCCAGCAGCTGGACAGGGAACTCTGGAAACACCATATATTTT. It encodes CASSWTGNSGNTIYF. The chain combines TRBV7-2 with TRBJ1-3, with 8 bases lining up with TRBD1. The germline CDR1 and CDR2 sequences are SGHTA and FQGNSA. The CDR3 has 15 amino acids. Trimming took 4 bases from V and 0 from J; bases not matched to a gene: 2.

This clone was seen only once. V gene TRBV6-5 combines with J gene TRBJ2-1; 7 positions match TRBD2. The CDR3 is 15 residues long. Germline CDR1 is MNHEY and CDR2 is SVGAGI. V trimming: 8 bases; J trimming: 7 bases; junction bases outside the gene matches: 14. This chain's CDR3 is CASGDYGTAGNEQFF. The CDR3 region has the DNA TGTGCCAGCGGGGACTACGGGACGGCAGGGAATGAGCAGTTCTTC.

This chain links TRBV14 with TRBJ1-2; 9 bases line up with TRBD1. This CDR3 contains 15 residues. Germline values: CDR1 SGHDN, CDR2 FVKESK. V trimming: 4 bases; J trimming: 4 bases; junction bases outside the gene matches: 7. In DNA form, the CDR3 reads TGTGCCAGCAGCCCCGTGGACAGGGGTCCCTATGGCTACACCTTC. It codes for CASSPVDRGPYGYTF.

The J gene is TRBJ1-2, the V gene TRBV5-1; unclear D gene. V shed 3 bases and J shed 7 bases, with 16 bases lying between them. The CDR3 sequence is 14 residues long. From germline, CDR1 is SGHRS and CDR2 YFSETQ. The CDR3 sequence: CASSSPRRESGYTF. DNA of the CDR3: TGCGCCAGCAGCTCCCCGCGACGGGAAAGTGGCTACACCTTC.

The chain joins TRBV7-3 to TRBJ2-3; no clear D. The CDR3 length is 13 residues. The germline CDR1 and CDR2 sequences are SGHTA and FQGTGA. V was trimmed by 4 bases and J by 0 bases, leaving 5 bases between them. The CDR3 DNA reads TGTGCCAGCAGCTCAGACAGCACAGATACGCAGTATTTT. It codes for CASSSDSTDTQYF.

The rearrangement joins TRBV6-6 to TRBJ2-3; 9 nucleotides line up with TRBD2. The CDR3 consists of 15 residues. Germline assignment: CDR1 MNHNY and CDR2 SVGAGI (reference sequence). Trimming cost V 6 bases and J 5 bases; bases outside gene matches: 9. In nucleotides, the CDR3 is TGTGCCAGCAGGTCACTAGCGGGCGAAGGAGATACGCAGTATTTT. Translating gives CASRSLAGEGDTQYF.

The chain recombines TRBV7-9 with TRBJ2-1, with 7 bases lining up with TRBD2. Germline CDR1 SEHNR, CDR2 FQNEAQ (reference sequence). The J segment lost 4 bases and the V segment lost 5 bases, leaving 8 bases of the junction unmatched. The CDR3 contains 15 residues. In DNA form, the CDR3 reads TGTGCCAGCAGCCCAGGCCTAGCGGAGTACAATGAGCAGTTCTTC. Protein product: CASSPGLAEYNEQFF.

V gene TRBV15 combines with J gene TRBJ2-2; TRBD2 matches 8 bases. Looked up from germline, CDR1 is LNHNV and CDR2 is YYDKDF (reference sequence). V shed 5 bases and J 6 bases; nucleotides not matched to a gene: 5. The CDR3 contains 14 residues. The CDR3 here is CATSLGRGAGELFF. The CDR3 DNA reads as TGTGCCACCAGCCTCGGGAGGGGTGCCGGGGAGCTGTTTTTT. Full variable domain (missing parts from reference TRBV15 and TRBJ2-2): DAMVIQNPRYQVTQFGKPVTLSCSQTLNHNVMYWYQQKSSQAPKLLFHYYDKDFNNEADTPDNFQSRRPNTSFCFLDIRSPGLGDTAMYLCATSLGRGAGELFFGEGSRLTVL.

This rearrangement joins TRBV6-1 to TRBJ2-3; D is uncertain. CDR1 and CDR2 (germline): MNHNS, SASEGT. V was shortened by 6 bases and J by 8 bases, with 12 bases between the two germline ends. This CDR3 region has 12 residues. Here the CDR3 DNA reads TGTGCCAGCAGCCCCAGATGGAGTACGCAGTATTTT. Its translation is CASSPRWSTQYF.

This clone has just a few counts. This chain connects TRBV19 to TRBJ2-4, with D possibly matching TRBD2 (6 bases). Germline V gives CDR1 LNHDA, CDR2 SQIVND (reference sequence). Trimming left V 5 bases short and J 2 bases short, with 13 bases between. The CDR3 contains 15 residues. The CDR3 protein is CASSDAGWSKNIQYF. The CDR3 nucleotides are TGTGCCAGTAGTGACGCGGGATGGTCCAAAAACATTCAGTACTTC.

This chain connects TRBV19 to TRBJ1-5; D unclear. The V end was cut by 3 bases, the J end by 1 base, with 10 bases between. CDR1 LNHDA and CDR2 SQIVND come from the germline V gene (reference sequence). This CDR3 contains 15 residues. CDR3 sequence: CASSIGGLSNQPQHF. The CDR3 region has the DNA TGTGCCAGTAGTATCGGCGGATTAAGCAATCAGCCCCAGCATTTT.

The chain recombines TRBV23-1 with TRBJ1-3; maybe TRBD1 (5 bases). TRBV23-1 is designated an ORF whose function remains uncertain. The length of the CDR3 is 13 residues. V was trimmed by 3 bases and J by 4 bases, leaving 7 bases between them. Here the CDR3 DNA reads TGCGCCAGCAGTCAGGGGGGAGGAAACACCATATATTTT. Its protein is CASSQGGGNTIYF.

The chain couples TRBV7-2 to TRBJ1-6; 8 bases are a match to TRBD1. The CDR3 is 16 residues long. Germline trimming cut 5 bases from V and 11 bases from J; bases unmatched to any gene: 14. Germline loops: CDR1 SGHTA, CDR2 FQGNSA. The CDR3 DNA reads TGTGCCAGCAGCCCACAAGGGACAGGTGATTGGGCACCCCTCCACTTT. This codes for CASSPQGTGDWAPLHF.

The chain carries TRBV7-6 and TRBJ2-7; D may correspond to TRBD1 or TRBD2 (5 bases each). This CDR3 region has 14 residues. V gave up 5 bases and J gave up 2 bases, with 13 bases separating them. Germline values: CDR1 SGHVS, CDR2 FNYEAQ. This CDR3 reads CASSPGTAAYEQYF. CDR3 nucleotides: TGTGCCAGCAGCCCTGGGACGGCAGCCTACGAGCAGTACTTC.

The chain combines TRBV25-1 with TRBJ1-5; D is unresolved. The CDR3 is 12 residues long. Trimming took off 2 bases at V and 9 bases at J, with 8 bases between the two ends. Germline values: CDR1 MGHDK, CDR2 SYGVNS. The CDR3 loop reads CASSEGSGPQHF. The CDR3 DNA reads TGTGCCAGCAGTGAAGGATCCGGGCCCCAGCATTTT. The full variable domain, in which reference TRBV25-1 and TRBJ1-5 provide the parts outside the CDR3, is EADIYQTPRYLVIGTGKKITLECSQTMGHDKMYWYQQDPGMELHLIHYSYGVNSTEKGDLSSESTVSRIRTEHFPLTLESARPSHTSQYLCASSEGSGPQHFGDGTRLSIL.

The chain joins TRBV7-3 to TRBJ2-2; the D is unclear. Germline values: CDR1 SGHTA, CDR2 FQGTGA. The V end lost 8 bases, the J end lost 4 bases, and 8 bases lay between the germline ends. The CDR3 is 12 amino acids. The CDR3 DNA is TGTGCCAGCGCCGGCAGCACCGGGGAGCTGTTTTTT. Encoded protein: CASAGSTGELFF.